Each of the 27 T cell receptor beta chains below was sequenced from the same sample in a study of T cells in Graves' hyperthyroidism and ophthalmopathy. Amplified TCR beta CDR3 regions came from RNA transcripts. During a first-round RT-PCR of the TCR CDR3, the HTBI primer set was used. TCRdb processed the multiplex PCR reads anew with MiXCR; each CDR3 protein has one entry. The table has approximately 620,000 distinct CDR3 sequences, 11% to 15% seen once. Material: blood. The receptors were sampled from a woman aged 25-40 years with Graves' hyperthyroidism that later progressed to Graves' ophthalmopathy.

The genes are TRBV29-1 and TRBJ1-1; D is perhaps TRBD1 (6 bases). The V gene's germline CDR1 is SQVTM and CDR2 ANQGSEA. The CDR3 has 12 residues. The V gene lost 4 bases and the J gene lost 7 bases, with 13 bases spanning the gap. The CDR3 DNA reads as TGCAGCGTTGCGCAGGGGAAGGGTGAAGCTTTCTTT. Encoded protein: CSVAQGKGEAFF.

About this clonotype: At one boundary the junction diverges from the germline segment, which might be a read error. This chain joins TRBV10-3 and TRBJ2-5; tentatively, D is TRBD1 (6 bases). CDR3 length equals 16 residues. Germline V gene data show CDR1 as ENHRY and CDR2 as SYGVKD. As DNA, the CDR3 is TGTGCCAGCAGTCTCTTCCGGGACACCAGCCTGGAGACCCAGTACTTC. Its protein is CASSLFRDTSLETQYF.

This clonotype was counted ten times or more. The J gene is TRBJ2-3, the V gene TRBV28; D is perhaps TRBD2 (7 bases). There are 13 residues in the CDR3. Per the germline V gene, CDR1 is MDHEN and CDR2 is SYDVKM. Trimming removed 11 bases at V and 4 bases at J, with 16 bases between. The CDR3 DNA follows: TGTGCCGAAGGGGGGGTAGCGCCAGATACGCAGTATTTT. Its translation is CAEGGVAPDTQYF.

This clonotype was counted many times. The rearrangement joins TRBV7-2 to TRBJ2-5; D tentatively fits TRBD1 or TRBD2 (5 bases each). Looked up from germline, CDR1 is SGHTA and CDR2 is FQGNSA. The V and J ends lost 5 bases and 5 bases respectively, with 15 bases between them. The CDR3 consists of 14 residues. The CDR3 DNA reads as TGTGCCAGCAGCCCCCGGTTGTGGGGGGAGACCCAGTACTTC. It is translated as CASSPRLWGETQYF. Full variable domain (rest looked up from reference TRBV7-2 and TRBJ2-5): GAGVSQSPSNKVTEKGKDVELRCDPISGHTALYWYRQSLGQGLEFLIYFQGNSAPDKSGLPSDRFSAERTGGSVSTLTIQRTQQEDSAVYLCASSPRLWGETQYFGPGTRLLVL.

In regard to this clonotype: This may be a read error: a much more frequent sequence differs by one nucleotide. This chain joins TRBV20-1 and TRBJ1-5; D is ambiguous. Germline V gives CDR1 DFQATT, CDR2 SNEGSKA (reference sequence). This CDR3 spans 14 amino acids. The CDR3 region has the DNA TGCGGTGCCTTAACGAGCCGCGAGGCTCAGCCCCAGCATTTT. This encodes CGALTSREAQPQHF.

The chain links TRBV7-9 to TRBJ2-1; D is undetermined. V was cut by 4 bases and J by 6 bases, with 10 bases left in between. The CDR3 is made up of 13 amino acids. Per germline, CDR1 SEHNR and CDR2 FQNEAQ (reference sequence). The CDR3 DNA reads TGTGCCAGCAGCTATAAACTCCGCAATGAGCAGTTCTTC. Translating gives CASSYKLRNEQFF.

This chain uses TRBV24-1 with TRBJ2-7; 10 bases map to TRBD2. Trimming cost V 2 bases and J 3 bases; bases outside gene matches: 12. The length of the CDR3 is 18 residues. Germline CDR1 KGHDR, CDR2 SFDVKD. CDR3 coding DNA: TGTGCCACCAGTGATTCCCAGGCGAGCGGGAGGGGGTACTACGAGCAGTACTTC. It codes for CATSDSQASGRGYYEQYF.

This clonotype was seen at least ten times. The chain has TRBV28 and TRBJ2-1; 12 bases fit TRBD2. CDR3 size: 17 residues. Trimming took 1 base from V and 6 from J; bases not matched to a gene: 7. Germline V gene sequence: CDR1 MDHEN, CDR2 SYDVKM. The CDR3 is CASSLFLAGGPGNEQFF. CDR3 nucleotides: TGTGCCAGCAGTTTATTCCTAGCGGGAGGGCCGGGCAATGAGCAGTTCTTC.

This clonotype appeared many times. This chain joins TRBV30 and TRBJ2-1; TRBD2 matches 10 bases. The germline gives CDR1 GTSNPN, CDR2 SVGIG (reference sequence). This CDR3 contains 14 residues. The junction had 3 bases not matched to a gene; V was cut back by 6 bases and J by 1 base. The CDR3: CACKLAGSYNEQFF. DNA for the CDR3: TGTGCCTGTAAACTAGCGGGGTCCTACAATGAGCAGTTCTTC.

This clonotype was observed many times. The chain links TRBV7-2 to TRBJ2-7, with TRBD2 matching 14 bases. The CDR3 spans 17 residues. J gave up 3 bases and V 0 bases, and 4 bases lay outside the gene matches. The germline CDR1 and CDR2 sequences are SGHTA and FQGNSA. CDR3 nucleotides: TGTGCCAGCAGCTTAGCGGCGGGACTAGCGGGGGACTACGAGCAGTACTTC. Protein product: CASSLAAGLAGDYEQYF.

This clonotype was counted at least ten times. The gene calls are TRBV20-1 and TRBJ1-1; D is perhaps TRBD1 (5 bases). Germline V gene sequence: CDR1 DFQATT, CDR2 SNEGSKA (reference sequence). This CDR3 spans 15 amino acids. The ends were cut back, 3 bases at V and 8 bases at J, with 22 bases in the middle. The CDR3 DNA reads TGCAGTGCTAGCGCCGGGGGGACGCCACTAGCCGAAGCTTTCTTT. Its translation is CSASAGGTPLAEAFF.

The CDR3 reads CASSLVDLITDTQYF. CDR3 nucleotides: TGTGCCAGCAGCTTAGTCGACCTAATCACAGATACGCAGTATTTT. V usage is TRBV7-2 and J usage is TRBJ2-3, with no clear D. Looked up from germline, CDR1 is SGHTA and CDR2 is FQGNSA. Trimming took 1 base from V and 2 from J, leaving 10 bases between them. CDR3 length equals 15 residues.

There are a few counts of this clonotype. Possible read error: a much larger clone is one base away. V is TRBV2 and J is TRBJ1-4, with 8 nucleotides matching TRBD1. The germline V gene encodes CDR1 SNHLY and CDR2 FYNNEI. This CDR3 is built from 13 residues. In nucleotides, the CDR3 is TGTGCCGATGGACAGGGTACGAATGAAAAACTGCTTTTT. Translation gives CADGQGTNEKLLF.

Remarks on this clonotype: A read error may explain this, as a much larger clone is one base away. The rearrangement uses TRBV3-1 and TRBJ1-3; D perhaps matches TRBD1 (5 bases). Trimming took off 5 bases at V and 0 bases at J, with 11 bases between the two ends. Germline CDR1 reads LGHDT; CDR2 reads YNNKEL (reference sequence). This CDR3 spans 15 amino acids. The CDR3 is CASSDRGSSGNTIYF. CDR3 sequence (DNA): TGTGCCAGCAGCGACAGAGGTTCCTCTGGAAACACCATATATTTT.

This clonotype was seen ten or more times. The chain joins TRBV12-3 or TRBV12-4 to TRBJ1-1, with D possibly being TRBD1 (6 bases). This CDR3 has 13 residues. V was shortened by 5 bases and J by 10 bases, with 17 bases between the two germline ends. The CDR3 bases are TGTGCCAGCAGTATCCGGACATTAGGGGGAGCTTTCTTT. Protein: CASSIRTLGGAFF.

This clonotype was detected many times. This chain uses TRBV6-1 with TRBJ2-7, with D perhaps matching TRBD1 or TRBD2 (5 bases each). CDR1 MNHNS and CDR2 SASEGT come from the germline V gene. V was pared by 5 bases and J by 2 bases, with 16 bases between. The CDR3 is made up of 15 amino acids. The CDR3 sequence is CASSYAWDRAYEQYF. CDR3 coding DNA: TGTGCCAGCAGTTATGCGTGGGACCGTGCCTACGAGCAGTACTTC.

The chain carries TRBV3-1 and TRBJ2-7; weak D call: TRBD2 (6 bases). Trimming removed 1 base from V and 2 bases from J, with 12 bases in between. Germline V CDR1 and CDR2: LGHDT, YNNKEL (reference sequence). The CDR3 covers 15 residues. As DNA, the CDR3 is TGTGCCAGCAGCCAAGGCGGGACTCAGGCCTACGAGCAGTACTTC. It is translated as CASSQGGTQAYEQYF.

This clonotype was counted at least ten times. This rearrangement joins TRBV6-2 or TRBV6-3 to TRBJ2-1, with 12 positions matching TRBD2. The germline CDR1 and CDR2 sequences are MNHEY and SVGEGT. This CDR3 has 18 amino acids. V lost 0 bases and J lost 4; bases outside the gene matches: 7. For the CDR3, the DNA is TGTGCCAGCAGTTACTCGCCCCTAGCGGGAGGGGCTTACAATGAGCAGTTCTTC. This gives the protein CASSYSPLAGGAYNEQFF.

This clonotype was counted many times. V usage is TRBV28 and J usage is TRBJ1-5; D perhaps matches TRBD1 (5 bases). This CDR3 has 14 amino acids. Germline assignment: CDR1 MDHEN and CDR2 SYDVKM. Trimming removed 5 bases at V and 6 bases at J, with 14 bases between. The CDR3 DNA reads TGTGCCAGCAGTGCTACAGGTTTGGGTCAGCCCCAGCATTTT. The encoded protein is CASSATGLGQPQHF.

Ten or more counts support this clonotype. The V gene is TRBV7-6, the J gene TRBJ2-3; D is unresolved. The CDR3 has 12 residues. With 2 bases removed from V and 4 bases from J, the gap between germline ends came to 4 bases. Per the germline V gene, CDR1 is SGHVS and CDR2 is FNYEAQ. The CDR3 region has the DNA TGTGCCAGCAGCTTATTCCCAGATACGCAGTATTTT. This encodes CASSLFPDTQYF.

At least ten counts were recorded for this clonotype. The chain uses TRBV6-2 or TRBV6-3 and TRBJ1-6; tentatively, D is TRBD1 (6 bases). V shed 4 bases and J shed 4 bases, with 11 bases lying between them. The CDR3 contains 15 residues. CDR1 and CDR2 (germline): MNHEY, SVGEGT. The CDR3 spells CASSFRQAYNSPLHF. In nucleotides, the CDR3 is TGTGCCAGCAGTTTCCGACAGGCGTATAATTCACCCCTCCACTTT.

At least ten counts were recorded for this clonotype. The rearrangement uses TRBV18 and TRBJ2-3; TRBD1 agrees at 7 bases. The length of the CDR3 is 14 residues. Germline CDR1 KGHSH, CDR2 LQKENI. The V and J ends lost 5 bases and 8 bases, in that order; junction bases with no gene match: 10. CDR3 loop: CASSTGARSLTQYF. DNA of the CDR3: TGTGCCAGCTCAACAGGGGCCCGCTCCCTTACGCAGTATTTT.

At least ten counts were recorded for this clonotype. V gene TRBV7-2 combines with J gene TRBJ1-6; no reliable D call. CDR3 length: 14 amino acids. The V gene's germline CDR1 is SGHTA and CDR2 FQGNSA. V was pared by 1 base and J by 7 bases, with 8 bases between. In DNA, the CDR3 is TGTGCCAGCAGCTTAGTTAACAGAAATTCACCCCTCCACTTT. Encoded protein: CASSLVNRNSPLHF. The full variable domain, its missing parts supplied by reference TRBV7-2 and TRBJ1-6, is GAGVSQSPSNKVTEKGKDVELRCDPISGHTALYWYRQSLGQGLEFLIYFQGNSAPDKSGLPSDRFSAERTGGSVSTLTIQRTQQEDSAVYLCASSLVNRNSPLHFGNGTRLTVT.

This clonotype showed up just once. This may be a read error, as it is one base from a much larger clone. CDR3 loop: CASSDTGTAQETRYF. CDR3 nucleotide sequence: TGTGCCAGCAGTGACACTGGGACAGCCCAAGAGACCCGGTACTTC. The rearrangement uses TRBV6-1 and TRBJ2-5; the match to TRBD1 covers 7 bases. This CDR3 is 15 amino acids long. The germline V gene has CDR1 MNHNS and CDR2 SASEGT.

The sample holds many counts of this clonotype. V is TRBV20-1 and J is TRBJ2-1; 9 nucleotides agree with TRBD2. V lost 1 base and J lost 3; bases outside the gene matches: 4. The CDR3 contains 15 residues. Germline CDR1 and CDR2: DFQATT and SNEGSKA (reference sequence). CDR3: CSARGSGSLYNEQFF. The CDR3 DNA sequence: TGCAGTGCTAGAGGTAGCGGGAGTCTCTACAATGAGCAGTTCTTC.

This clonotype was seen repeatedly, ten times or more. J is TRBJ1-5 and V is TRBV6-2 or TRBV6-3, with no clear D. Trimming removed 2 bases at V and 2 bases at J, with 10 bases between. Germline V gene lookup returns CDR1 MNHEY and CDR2 SVGEGT. This CDR3 region has 15 residues. In nucleotides, the CDR3 is TGTGCCAGCAGTTACGGGCGAACCGGCAATCAGCCCCAGCATTTT. It encodes CASSYGRTGNQPQHF.

This clonotype came up many times. The chain joins TRBV11-2 to TRBJ2-7; possibly TRBD1 or TRBD2 for D (5 bases each). Germline assignment: CDR1 SGHAT and CDR2 FQNNGV. The CDR3 contains 18 residues. Deletions cut 7 bases from V and 1 base from J, with 26 bases between. The CDR3 here is CASNPLPGPSGFSYEQYF. The CDR3 DNA reads as TGTGCCAGCAATCCCTTGCCGGGGCCAAGCGGCTTTTCCTACGAGCAGTACTTC.